These 19 T cell receptor beta chains came from one sample sequenced in a study of T cells in localized non-small cell lung cancer. Only in-frame clones appear in the TCRdb table, and some are missing; sequencing was by immunoSEQ multiplex PCR. Seen here are some 51,000 clones, 86% observed once, and the top ten hold about 5%. The sample in question was peripheral blood, obtained before any cancer treatment. The receptors here all came from a woman aged 35 to 70 with stage I lung adenocarcinoma.

The rearrangement links TRBV30 to TRBJ1-2; D might be TRBD1 (5 bases). CDR3 length: 12 residues. From germline, CDR1 is GTSNPN and CDR2 SVGIG (reference sequence). V was cut by 2 bases and J by 4 bases, with 8 bases left in between. The DNA of the CDR3 is TGTGCCTGGAGTTCGGGGCTCTATGGCTACACCTTC. Translation: CAWSSGLYGYTF.

The CDR3 DNA is TGTGCCAGCAGTTTAAGAGGGCCGGGCTCGACTGGGGCCAACGTCCTGACTTTC. Protein product: CASSLRGPGSTGANVLTF. The chain links TRBV27 to TRBJ2-6, with D perhaps TRBD2 (5 bases). Germline CDR1 is MNHEY and CDR2 is SMNVEV (reference sequence). The ends were cut back, 2 bases at V and 2 bases at J, with 16 bases in the middle. The CDR3 has 18 amino acids.

The chain carries TRBV30 and TRBJ1-2; perhaps TRBD1 as D (6 bases). Per germline, CDR1 GTSNPN and CDR2 SVGIG (reference sequence). The V and J ends lost 1 base and 1 base respectively, with 13 bases between them. The CDR3 totals 15 residues. The CDR3 bases are TGTGCCTGGAGTGGGCCTGAAGGGGGTAACTATGGCTACACCTTC. Residues: CAWSGPEGGNYGYTF.

The V gene is TRBV7-8, the J gene TRBJ1-2; a weak D match, TRBD1 (6 bases). V gave up 5 bases and J gave up 4 bases, with 14 bases separating them. Germline values: CDR1 SGHVS, CDR2 FQNEAQ. This CDR3 is built from 14 residues. CDR3 DNA: TGTGCCAGCAGCACTCGTGGACAGAGCTATGGCTACACCTTC. This sequence encodes CASSTRGQSYGYTF. The entire variable domain, with the rest obtained from reference TRBV7-8 and TRBJ1-2, is as follows: GAGVSQSPRYKVAKRGQDVALRCDPISGHVSLFWYQQALGQGPEFLTYFQNEAQLDKSGLPSDRFFAERPEGSVSTLKIQRTQQEDSAVYLCASSTRGQSYGYTFGSGTRLTVV.

This clone is a singleton in its sample. The chain has TRBV7-9 and TRBJ2-7, with D tentatively TRBD2 (6 bases). V was trimmed by 5 bases and J by 7 bases, leaving 18 bases between them. Germline CDR1 is SEHNR and CDR2 is FQNEAQ (reference sequence). The CDR3 spans 14 residues. CDR3 nucleotide sequence: TGTGCCAGCAGCCGCGGGACCGTTATTAGGGAGCAGTACTTC. It encodes CASSRGTVIREQYF.

This sequence joins TRBV5-1 and TRBJ1-4, with D uncertain. Germline V lookup: CDR1 SGHRS, CDR2 YFSETQ. This CDR3 region has 13 residues. Trimming took off 4 bases at V and 4 bases at J, with 8 bases between the two ends. Written as DNA, the CDR3 is TGCGCCAGCAGCATGGCCCGTAATGAAAAACTGTTTTTT. It specifies CASSMARNEKLFF.

The chain joins TRBV7-6 to TRBJ2-5; D possibly matches TRBD1 or TRBD2 (6 bases each). The V end was cut by 4 bases, the J end by 5 bases, with 20 bases between. Germline lookup yields CDR1 SGHVS and CDR2 FNYEAQ. The CDR3 has 16 amino acids. The CDR3 reads CASSWGDKGPLETQYF. DNA of the CDR3: TGTGCCAGCAGCTGGGGGGACAAGGGGCCCCTGGAGACCCAGTACTTC.

V and J are TRBV4-3 and TRBJ1-6, with D maybe TRBD1 (6 bases). V was clipped by 0 bases and J by 13 bases, with 16 bases between them. This CDR3 region has 15 residues. Germline V gene sequence: CDR1 LGHNA, CDR2 YSLEER. The CDR3 here is CASSQDAGDISPLHF. DNA for the CDR3: TGCGCCAGCAGCCAAGATGCGGGGGACATCTCTCCCCTCCACTTT.

This clone has just one count. The chain is built from TRBV23-1 and TRBJ1-2; perhaps TRBD1 as D (6 bases). TRBV23-1 is an ORF, with its function uncertain. Trimming cost V 4 bases and J 4 bases, with 28 bases left between them. There are 19 residues in the CDR3. CDR3 amino acids: CASSLFGPPRQERIYGYTF. For the CDR3, the DNA is TGCGCCAGCAGTCTATTTGGGCCACCCAGACAGGAACGAATCTATGGCTACACCTTC.

The chain is built from TRBV11-2 and TRBJ2-7; possible D gene TRBD2, 5 bases. V gave up 6 bases and J gave up 2 bases, with 17 bases separating them. From germline, CDR1 is SGHAT and CDR2 FQNNGV. This CDR3 has 15 amino acids. The CDR3 loop is CASSNSRAGTYEQYF. The DNA for the CDR3 is TGTGCCAGCAGTAATTCCCGGGCCGGGACCTACGAGCAGTACTTC.

The V gene is TRBV15, the J gene TRBJ1-1; D perhaps matches TRBD1 (5 bases). V lost 0 bases to trimming and J lost 5 bases, with 10 bases between them. Germline values: CDR1 LNHNV, CDR2 YYDKDF (reference sequence). CDR3 length: 14 residues. CDR3 loop: CATSRDRARTEAFF. The CDR3 DNA is TGTGCCACCAGCAGAGACAGGGCCCGGACTGAAGCTTTCTTT.

J is TRBJ2-3 and V is TRBV6-1; TRBD2 matches 8 bases. V was pared by 5 bases and J by 4 bases, with 2 bases of the junction left unmatched. The CDR3 covers 13 residues. Germline CDR1 MNHNS, CDR2 SASEGT. CDR3 DNA: TGTGCCAGCAGTATAGCGGGGCCAGATACGCAGTATTTT. Its translation is CASSIAGPDTQYF.

This rearrangement joins TRBV15 to TRBJ2-7; TRBD1 matches 7 bases. V gave up 4 bases and J gave up 3 bases; unmatched junction bases: 12. Germline CDR1 is LNHNV and CDR2 is YYDKDF (reference sequence). This CDR3 is 16 amino acids long. Here the CDR3 reads CATSNSPGTEHYEQYF. The CDR3 DNA sequence: TGTGCCACCAGCAACTCACCCGGGACAGAGCACTACGAGCAGTACTTC.

This chain connects TRBV6-1 to TRBJ1-6; D might be TRBD1 (5 bases). There are 15 residues in the CDR3. Germline V lookup: CDR1 MNHNS, CDR2 SASEGT. Trimming shortened V by 7 bases and J by 7 bases, and 17 bases separated the two germline ends. The DNA for the CDR3 is TGTGCCAGCATATCAGCGGGACGGCTAAATTCACCCCTCCACTTT. Translated: CASISAGRLNSPLHF.

V usage is TRBV25-1 and J usage is TRBJ1-2; 7 nucleotides match TRBD1. The CDR3 has 13 residues. Trimming removed 1 base from V and 8 bases from J; junction bases left unmatched: 4. The germline V gene encodes CDR1 MGHDK and CDR2 SYGVNS. DNA for the CDR3: TGTGCCAGCAGTGAATTAGGGGGCAGGGGCTACACCTTC. As protein: CASSELGGRGYTF.

The rearrangement uses TRBV27 and TRBJ2-1; tentatively, D is TRBD1 or TRBD2 (5 bases each). The CDR3 is made up of 15 amino acids. The V end was cut by 7 bases, the J end by 7 bases, with 20 bases between. CDR1 is MNHEY, CDR2 SMNVEV, per germline (reference sequence). CDR3 in DNA: TGTGCCAGCACCTTCTCGGGACCTAGGGTAAATGAGCAGTTCTTC. As protein: CASTFSGPRVNEQFF.

The chain recombines TRBV5-6 with TRBJ1-4; D might be TRBD1 (6 bases). V was trimmed by 1 base and J by 3 bases, leaving 13 bases between them. Germline V gene data show CDR1 as SGHDT and CDR2 as YYEEEE. The CDR3 totals 16 residues. This chain's CDR3 is CASSLLQGSSNEKLFF. CDR3 DNA: TGTGCCAGCAGCTTGTTGCAGGGGTCCTCTAATGAAAAACTGTTTTTT.

A few counts support this clone. V and J are TRBV28 and TRBJ1-5; 8 nucleotides line up with TRBD1. This CDR3 spans 16 amino acids. V lost 5 bases to trimming and J lost 0 bases; unmatched junction nucleotides: 6. CDR1 and CDR2 (germline): MDHEN, SYDVKM. CDR3 in DNA: TGTGCCAGCAGTCGCTTCGGGACAGGTAGCAATCAGCCCCAGCATTTT. It specifies CASSRFGTGSNQPQHF.

The chain uses TRBV6-1 and TRBJ2-3, with 7 nucleotides matching TRBD2. Germline V gene lookup returns CDR1 MNHNS and CDR2 SASEGT. V lost 7 bases and J lost 3; bases outside the gene matches: 7. The length of the CDR3 is 14 residues. CDR3 DNA: TGTGCCAGCATGTGGTCGGGGGGAACAGATACGCAGTATTTT. Translated: CASMWSGGTDTQYF.